This T cell receptor (beta chain) came from a study of blood T cell repertoires in COVID-19. Profiling relied on immunoSEQ multiplex PCR, and the TCRdb table lists in-frame clones only, not all of them. The top ten clones hold roughly 5% of a sample with hundreds of thousands of clones, 85% to 90% of them seen once. This clone was seen only a few times. The CDR3 length is 14 residues. Trimming removed 6 bases from V and 5 bases from J; junction bases left unmatched: 10. From germline, CDR1 is SGHNT and CDR2 YYREEE (reference sequence). This receptor was taken from a man aged 35 to 55 with acute or convalescent COVID-19. The sample taken for sequencing was peripheral blood. The chain uses TRBV5-4 and TRBJ2-7; 8 bases fit TRBD1. The CDR3 protein is CASTRGPGGNEQYF. The CDR3 nucleotides are TGTGCCAGCACCAGAGGTCCAGGGGGCAACGAGCAGTACTTC.